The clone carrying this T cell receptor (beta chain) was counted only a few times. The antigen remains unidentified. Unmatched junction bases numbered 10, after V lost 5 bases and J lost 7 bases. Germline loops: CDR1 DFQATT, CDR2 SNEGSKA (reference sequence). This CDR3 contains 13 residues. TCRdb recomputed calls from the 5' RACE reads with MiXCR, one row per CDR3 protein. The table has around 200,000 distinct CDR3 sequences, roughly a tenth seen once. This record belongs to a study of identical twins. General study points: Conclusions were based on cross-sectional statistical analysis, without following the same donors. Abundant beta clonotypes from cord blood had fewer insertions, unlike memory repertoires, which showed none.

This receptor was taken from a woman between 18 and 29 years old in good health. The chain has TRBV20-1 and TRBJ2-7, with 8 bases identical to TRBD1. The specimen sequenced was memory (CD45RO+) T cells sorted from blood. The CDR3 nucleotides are TGCAGTGCTTGGGGACAGGTTGAACGAGAGCAGTACTTC. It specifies CSAWGQVEREQYF.